This entry describes one T cell receptor beta chain. This entry belongs to a study of cytomegalovirus exposure and HLA in healthy donors. CDR1 and CDR2 from the germline V gene are MGHRA and YSYEKL. The CDR3 covers 16 residues. V lost 2 bases and J lost 6; bases outside the gene matches: 8. The PCR had 60 Vbeta and 13 Jbeta primers. The protocol was immunoSEQ multiplex PCR, while the TCRdb copy is restricted to in-frame clones and leaves out a portion. The sample shows approximately 200,000 clones, 85% of them seen only once. The chain links TRBV4-1 to TRBJ2-3, with 10 positions matching TRBD1. Sequenced: PBMCs. This receptor was identified in a human donor in good health. CDR3 loop: CASSQTGQGMWDTQYF. DNA of the CDR3: TGCGCCAGCAGCCAAACGGGACAGGGGATGTGGGATACGCAGTATTTT.